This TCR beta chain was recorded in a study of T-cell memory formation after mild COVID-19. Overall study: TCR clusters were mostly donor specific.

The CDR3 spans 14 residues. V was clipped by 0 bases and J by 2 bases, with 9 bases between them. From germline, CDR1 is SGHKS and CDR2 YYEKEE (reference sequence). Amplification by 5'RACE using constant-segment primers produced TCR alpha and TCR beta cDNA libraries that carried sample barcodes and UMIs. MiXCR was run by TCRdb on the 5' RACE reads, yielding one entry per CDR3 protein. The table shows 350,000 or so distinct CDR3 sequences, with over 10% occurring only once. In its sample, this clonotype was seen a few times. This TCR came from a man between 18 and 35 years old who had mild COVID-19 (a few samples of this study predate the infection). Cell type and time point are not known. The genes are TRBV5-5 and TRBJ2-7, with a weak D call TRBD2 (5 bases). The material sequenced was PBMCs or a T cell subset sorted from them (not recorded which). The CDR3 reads CASSLGRDTYEQYF. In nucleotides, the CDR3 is TGTGCCAGCAGCTTGGGACGGGATACCTACGAGCAGTACTTC.